This T cell receptor beta chain was obtained from a study of early T cells in non-severe SARS-CoV-2 infection. Trimming pared 8 bases from V and 7 bases from J, leaving 15 bases between. The CDR3 loop spans 13 amino acids. Germline V gene sequence: CDR1 MNHEY, CDR2 SVGAGI. This clonotype was counted at least ten times. Researchers tagged individual cDNA molecules with unique molecular identifiers. One entry per CDR3 protein, called by TCRdb with MiXCR from the 5' RACE reads. The sample records about 80,000 distinct CDR3 sequences, about 14% being singletons. The chain links TRBV6-5 to TRBJ2-1; D remains unclear. The material sequenced was whole blood. The receptor comes from an adult who was a healthcare worker with PCR-confirmed SARS-CoV-2 infection or an uninfected control (not recorded which). CDR3 nucleotide sequence: TGTGCCAGCCGCCCCCAGTCTTTTAATGAGCAGTTCTTC. It yields the protein CASRPQSFNEQFF.